This record covers a single T cell receptor (beta chain). Extraction of genomic DNA in unsorted samples used approximately 96 million PBMCs. This entry belongs to a study of shared clonotypes between healthy human individuals. CDR1 is SNHLY, CDR2 FYNNEI, per germline. The V gene end was trimmed by 7 bases and the J gene end by 4 bases; junction bases not matched to a gene: 5. There are 14 residues in the CDR3. Across several immunoSEQ plates, the genomic DNA of each subset was split evenly. Only in-frame clones appear in the TCRdb table, and some are missing; sequencing was by immunoSEQ multiplex PCR. The data contain 400,000 to 500,000 clones, around three quarters of them seen just once; the ten biggest clones take up approximately 12%.

Sample: PBMCs. The chain links TRBV2 to TRBJ1-3, with TRBD1 matching over 9 bases. The sequence was collected from a middle-aged woman in good health. Some clones in this sample may be carry-over from other donors' samples. In DNA, the CDR3 is TGTGCCAGCATCAACAGGGGGCCCGGAAACACCATATATTTT. Translation: CASINRGPGNTIYF.